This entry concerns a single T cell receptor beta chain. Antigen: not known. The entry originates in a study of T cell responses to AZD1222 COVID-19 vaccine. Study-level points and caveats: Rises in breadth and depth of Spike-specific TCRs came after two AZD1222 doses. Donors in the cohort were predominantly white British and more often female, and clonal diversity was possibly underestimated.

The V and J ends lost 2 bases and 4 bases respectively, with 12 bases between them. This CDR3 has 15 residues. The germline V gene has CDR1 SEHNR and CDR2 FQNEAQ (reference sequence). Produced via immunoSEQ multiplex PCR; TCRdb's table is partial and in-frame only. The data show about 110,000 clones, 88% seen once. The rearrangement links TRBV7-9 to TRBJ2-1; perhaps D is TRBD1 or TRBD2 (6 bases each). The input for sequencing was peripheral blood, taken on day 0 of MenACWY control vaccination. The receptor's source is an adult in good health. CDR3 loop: CASSLRGVDYNEQFF. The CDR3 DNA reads TGTGCCAGCAGCTTAAGGGGGGTCGATTACAATGAGCAGTTCTTC.